This passage covers 3 T cell receptor beta chains from one sample sequenced in a study of T cells in Graves' hyperthyroidism and ophthalmopathy (dated by TCRdb to the late 2010s). The library was produced with multiplex PCR. The run used an Illumina HiSeq 2000. The TCR beta CDR3 regions were amplified from RNA transcripts. The first round of RT-PCR for the TCR CDR3 was performed with the HTBI primer set and the Qiagen OneStep RT-PCR kit. The public reads were reanalyzed by TCRdb: fastp trimming at Q25, MiXCR alignment, in-frame beta chains only. All rows with the same CDR3 protein become a single entry with the most common DNA and genes. The sample table lists 640,000 or so distinct CDR3 sequences, 14% of them with a count of one. Of the sample, around 7% is held by the ten largest clones. The sequenced sample consisted of blood. These receptors all come from a woman between 18 and 29 years old with Graves' ophthalmopathy.

This clonotype was seen at least ten times. The CDR3: CASSPPYGTGNYEQYF. The CDR3 coding sequence is TGTGCCAGCTCACCACCTTACGGGACAGGTAACTACGAGCAGTACTTC. The V gene is TRBV18, the J gene TRBJ2-7; 8 nucleotides match TRBD1. CDR1 is KGHSH, CDR2 LQKENI, per germline. V trimming: 0 bases; J trimming: 3 bases; junction bases outside the gene matches: 7. The CDR3 loop spans 16 amino acids.

This clonotype was recorded many times. The chain joins TRBV6-2 or TRBV6-3 to TRBJ2-1; D perhaps matches TRBD1 (6 bases). V was trimmed by 8 bases and J by 1 base, leaving 27 bases between them. Per germline, CDR1 MNHEY and CDR2 SVGEGT. The CDR3 spans 19 residues. The CDR3 DNA follows: TGTGCCAGCTACCTGCAACGTCCGACTACAAGGGGGTCCTACAATGAGCAGTTCTTC. As protein: CASYLQRPTTRGSYNEQFF.

V is TRBV25-1 and J is TRBJ2-3, with 8 bases matching TRBD2. Trimming took 1 base from V and 3 from J; bases not matched to a gene: 6. The CDR3 contains 16 residues. Germline V gives CDR1 MGHDK, CDR2 SYGVNS. In DNA, the CDR3 is TGTGCCAGCAGTGAATTATTGGGACTAGGTACAGATACGCAGTATTTT. Encoded protein: CASSELLGLGTDTQYF.